These 14 T cell receptor beta chains share one sample of origin, sequenced in a study of shared clonotypes between healthy human individuals. Clones were read by immunoSEQ multiplex PCR, and TCRdb kept only the in-frame ones, dropping some. The sample records under 850,000 clones, around 70% being singletons. Sequencing input: memory CD4+ T cells sorted from blood. Subset noted: CD45RA-negative fraction. The receptors stem from a woman younger than 45 in good health.

This sequence joins TRBV18 and TRBJ2-1, with TRBD1 as a possible D gene (5 bases). CDR3 length: 15 residues. Germline V gives CDR1 KGHSH, CDR2 LQKENI. The V end was cut by 0 bases, the J end by 7 bases, with 13 bases between. The CDR3 DNA is TGTGCCAGCTCACCACCGGAGCAGGGTAAGAATGAGCAGTTCTTC. Protein sequence: CASSPPEQGKNEQFF.

This rearrangement joins TRBV5-1 to TRBJ2-5; no definite D call. The CDR3 consists of 16 residues. Trimming took off 2 bases at V and 3 bases at J, with 17 bases between the two ends. CDR1 SGHRS and CDR2 YFSETQ come from the germline V gene. Here the CDR3 reads CASSFAGQPNKETQYF. In DNA form, the CDR3 reads TGCGCCAGCAGCTTCGCCGGGCAACCCAACAAAGAGACCCAGTACTTC.

The rearrangement joins TRBV5-1 to TRBJ2-7; 8 nucleotides line up with TRBD1. The germline V gene has CDR1 SGHRS and CDR2 YFSETQ. V shed 4 bases, J shed 1 base, and the junction held 7 bases outside the gene matches. This CDR3 comprises 15 residues. The CDR3 loop reads CASSDRTGTSYEQYF. DNA of the CDR3: TGCGCCAGCAGCGATCGGACAGGGACTTCCTACGAGCAGTACTTC.

V is TRBV2 and J is TRBJ1-2; D unresolved. CDR3 length equals 15 residues. The V gene's germline CDR1 is SNHLY and CDR2 FYNNEI. The ends were cut back, 2 bases at V and 4 bases at J, with 14 bases in the middle. The CDR3 loop reads CASSESSGQLYGYTF. The CDR3 bases are TGTGCCAGCAGTGAATCCTCCGGCCAGCTCTATGGCTACACCTTC.

This chain connects TRBV6-1 to TRBJ1-5; possible D gene TRBD1, 5 bases. Trimming removed 0 bases from V and 8 bases from J, with 17 bases in between. Germline CDR1 and CDR2: MNHNS and SASEGT. The CDR3 covers 16 residues. The CDR3 DNA sequence: TGTGCCAGCAGTGAAGCATGGGGCCCGGGTAGAGAGCCCCAGCATTTT. This encodes CASSEAWGPGREPQHF.

This chain links TRBV5-1 with TRBJ1-5; D gene uncertain. This CDR3 is built from 15 residues. Germline CDR1 reads SGHRS; CDR2 reads YFSETQ. V was trimmed by 2 bases and J by 3 bases, leaving 12 bases between them. CDR3 residues: CASSLEGEDNQPQHF. DNA for the CDR3: TGCGCCAGCAGCTTAGAGGGAGAGGACAATCAGCCCCAGCATTTT.

The chain uses TRBV20-1 and TRBJ2-4; the match to TRBD1 covers 7 bases. Germline assignment: CDR1 DFQATT and CDR2 SNEGSKA (reference sequence). Germline trimming cut 1 base from V and 15 bases from J; bases unmatched to any gene: 6. The CDR3 is 11 residues long. In nucleotides, the CDR3 is TGCAGTGCTAGAGTCGGACAGGTTCGGTACTTC. Its translation: CSARVGQVRYF.

As to this clone: Given the absence of the conserved phenylalanine or tryptophan at the CDR3 end, a read error is likely. The limits of the CDR3 on the DNA are not certain, so only TCRdb's listed CDR3 is given. The CDR3 spells CAWSVLGDTGYTRS. The gene calls are TRBV30 and TRBJ1-1; the table's D call TRBD1 went unverified against the DNA. Including both end residues, the CDR3 is 14 amino acids long. Germline loops: CDR1 GTSNPN, CDR2 SVGIG (reference sequence).

The chain links TRBV28 to TRBJ1-5, with TRBD1 as a possible D gene (5 bases). This CDR3 comprises 17 residues. Trimming removed 5 bases from V and 1 base from J, with 18 bases in between. Per germline, CDR1 MDHEN and CDR2 SYDVKM. CDR3 coding DNA: TGTGCCAGCAGTCCTTACTCGGGACTGGGGAGCAATCAGCCCCAGCATTTT. This sequence encodes CASSPYSGLGSNQPQHF. Full variable domain (remainder filled in from reference TRBV28 and TRBJ1-5): DVKVTQSSRYLVKRTGEKVFLECVQDMDHENMFWYRQDPGLGLRLIYFSYDVKMKEKGDIPEGYSVSREKKERFSLILESASTNQTSMYLCASSPYSGLGSNQPQHFGDGTRLSIL.

This clone is a singleton in its sample. The chain has TRBV29-1 and TRBJ2-1; 13 bases match TRBD2. CDR3 length: 16 amino acids. The germline gives CDR1 SQVTM, CDR2 ANQGSEA. V trimming: 7 bases; J trimming: 7 bases; junction bases outside the gene matches: 13. The CDR3 sequence is CSGWGVLAGGENEQFF. In nucleotides, the CDR3 is TGCAGCGGTTGGGGGGTACTAGCGGGAGGGGAAAATGAGCAGTTCTTC.

The chain uses TRBV10-1 and TRBJ2-7; tentatively, D is TRBD1 (6 bases). The CDR3 length is 12 residues. Trimming stripped 8 bases from V and 0 bases from J, with 8 bases between. Germline CDR1 reads WNHNN; CDR2 reads SYGVQD (reference sequence). In DNA form, the CDR3 reads TGCGCCAGCGGGGACAACTCCTACGAGCAGTACTTC. Its protein product is CASGDNSYEQYF.

With regard to this clone: The sample has other DNA sequences that encode this CDR3 too. V and J are TRBV18 and TRBJ1-5; unclear D gene. The ends were cut back, 2 bases at V and 0 bases at J, with 5 bases in the middle. The germline V gene has CDR1 KGHSH and CDR2 LQKENI. The CDR3 sequence is 14 residues long. The CDR3 region is CASSPEDSNQPQHF. DNA for the CDR3: TGTGCCAGCTCACCAGAGGATAGCAATCAGCCCCAGCATTTT. Based on the CDR3 plus reference TRBV18 and TRBJ1-5, the full variable domain is NAGVMQNPRHLVRRRGQEARLRCSPMKGHSHVYWYRQLPEEGLKFMVYLQKENIIDESGMPKERFSAEFPKEGPSILRIQQVVRGDSAAYFCASSPEDSNQPQHFGDGTRLSIL.

This clone was seen many times. The chain uses TRBV5-4 and TRBJ1-2; D possibly corresponds to TRBD1 (5 bases). The CDR3 consists of 13 residues. Trimming stripped 1 base from V and 5 bases from J, with 9 bases between. Germline V gene lookup returns CDR1 SGHNT and CDR2 YYREEE (reference sequence). DNA for the CDR3: TGTGCCAGCAGCTTGCTTGACAGTTATGGCTACACCTTC. It specifies CASSLLDSYGYTF.

Comments on this clone: Other DNA sequences from this sample encode an identical CDR3 as well. The chain links TRBV18 to TRBJ2-7; TRBD1 matches 9 bases. J lost 4 bases, V lost 3 bases, and 4 bases had no gene match. The length of the CDR3 is 14 residues. Germline V gene lookup returns CDR1 KGHSH and CDR2 LQKENI. The CDR3 reads CASSPGTGRYEQYF. The DNA for the CDR3 is TGTGCCAGCTCACCTGGGACAGGGCGATACGAGCAGTACTTC.